The entry that follows covers one T cell receptor (beta chain) sequence. This sample is drawn from a study of regulatory T cells in long-lasting Graves disease. The time point is: newly diagnosed GD, antithyroid drugs for less than 3 months. Construction of the TCR library relied on RNA isolated from PBMCs. J gave up 4 bases and V 4 bases, and 7 bases lay outside the gene matches. Per the germline V gene, CDR1 is SGHNT and CDR2 is YYREEE (reference sequence). The CDR3 runs to 14 residues. Building the TCR beta libraries relied on iRepertoire HTBI primers, and CDR3 regions underwent Arm-PCR. TCRdb fed the multiplex PCR reads into MiXCR, producing one record per CDR3 protein. This sample yields roughly 500,000 distinct CDR3 sequences, of which 13% are seen a single time; roughly a tenth belongs to the top ten. This sample was also put to use in a study of T cells in Graves' hyperthyroidism and ophthalmopathy. According to that study: The diagnoses drew upon clinical symptoms, serum thyroxine and TRAb, thyroid ultrasound and orbital computed tomography.

V is TRBV5-4 and J is TRBJ2-7; 8 nucleotides align to TRBD2. Source: peripheral blood mononuclear cells (PBMCs), taken at new diagnosis, from a patient treated with antithyroid drugs. This TCR was sampled from a man younger than 40 with Graves disease. The DNA for the CDR3 is TGTGCCAGCAGCACCGGGACTAGTCGGTACGAGCAGTACTTC. Translated: CASSTGTSRYEQYF.